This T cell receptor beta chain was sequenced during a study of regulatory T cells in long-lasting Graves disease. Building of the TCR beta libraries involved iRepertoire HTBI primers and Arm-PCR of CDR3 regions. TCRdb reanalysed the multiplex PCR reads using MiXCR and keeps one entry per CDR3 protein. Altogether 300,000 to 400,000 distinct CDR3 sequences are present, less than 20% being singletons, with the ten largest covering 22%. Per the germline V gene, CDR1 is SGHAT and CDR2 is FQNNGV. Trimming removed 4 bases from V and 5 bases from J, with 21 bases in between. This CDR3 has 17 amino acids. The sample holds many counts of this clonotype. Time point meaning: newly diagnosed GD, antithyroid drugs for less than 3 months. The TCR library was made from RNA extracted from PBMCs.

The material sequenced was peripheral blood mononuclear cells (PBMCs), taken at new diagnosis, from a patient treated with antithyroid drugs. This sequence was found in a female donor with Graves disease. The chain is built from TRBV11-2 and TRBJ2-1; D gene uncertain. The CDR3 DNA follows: TGTGCCAGCAGCTCAACCACCCGGTACTCAAAAAACAATGAGCAGTTCTTC. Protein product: CASSSTTRYSKNNEQFF.